This T cell receptor (beta chain) appears in the sequencing data of a study of T cells after yellow fever vaccination. Study findings and constraints: Primary-vaccination clones mostly resurfaced post-booster (roughly 97% CD4, roughly 90% CD8).

The CDR3 extends over 20 amino acids. J lost 0 bases, V lost 7 bases, and 15 bases had no gene match. TCRdb processed the 5' RACE reads anew with MiXCR; each CDR3 protein has one entry. The sample records hundreds of thousands of distinct CDR3 sequences, around a sixth being singletons. This clonotype was counted ten times or more. Antigen unknown. The clonotype comes from a man aged 18 to 29 who received the YFV17D yellow fever vaccine. The sample was PBMCs, taken before the yellow fever booster vaccination. This chain links TRBV12-3 or TRBV12-4 with TRBJ2-4; 13 nucleotides match TRBD2. CDR3: CASTPRVLAGGLLAKNIQYF. The CDR3 coding sequence is TGTGCCAGCACCCCCCGAGTACTAGCGGGGGGGCTTTTAGCCAAAAACATTCAGTACTTC.